Below are 18 T cell receptor beta chains sequenced from a single sample in a study of metastatic and nonmetastatic thyroid tumors. TCRdb used MiXCR to call clones anew from the PCR reads. The sample lists 31,000 or so clones, about a sixth occurring once. Thyroid surgery took place with no prior treatment in any patient. Sequenced sample: blood. The receptor set was obtained from a female donor with papillary thyroid cancer or a benign thyroid nodule (not recorded which). Some clones in this sample may be carry-over from other donors' samples.

This clone has at least ten counts. The chain carries TRBV9 and TRBJ1-6; TRBD1 aligns across 12 bases. After removal of 2 bases from V and 9 bases from J, the junction contained 3 bases not matched to a gene. CDR3 size: 15 residues. CDR1 is SGDLS, CDR2 YYNGEE, per germline. As DNA, the CDR3 is TGTGCCAGCAGCGTGGGGACAGGGGGCTTTTCACCCCTCCACTTT. Its protein is CASSVGTGGFSPLHF.

This clone was seen many times. The chain uses TRBV9 and TRBJ2-7; 10 bases align to TRBD1. Trimming removed 3 bases from V and 1 base from J; junction bases left unmatched: 7. The V gene's germline CDR1 is SGDLS and CDR2 YYNGEE. The CDR3 runs to 16 residues. The CDR3 spells CASSAGTGAGSYEQYF. The CDR3 DNA is TGTGCCAGCAGCGCGGGGACAGGGGCAGGATCCTACGAGCAGTACTTC.

This clone was picked up many times. V and J are TRBV11-3 and TRBJ2-1; 7 bases are a match to TRBD2. The CDR3 totals 15 residues. The germline CDR1 and CDR2 sequences are SGHNT and YENEEA. J gave up 5 bases and V 5 bases, and 9 bases lay outside the gene matches. The CDR3 sequence: CASSPGGRLHNEQFF. The CDR3 DNA is TGTGCCAGCAGCCCTGGCGGGAGACTCCACAATGAGCAGTTCTTC.

The J gene is TRBJ1-1, the V gene TRBV4-1, with no clear D. The germline V gene has CDR1 MGHRA and CDR2 YSYEKL. The ends were cut back, 5 bases at V and 2 bases at J, with 12 bases in the middle. This CDR3 comprises 14 residues. CDR3 sequence reads: CASSYSASNTEAFF. DNA for the CDR3: TGCGCCAGCAGCTACAGCGCCTCAAACACTGAAGCTTTCTTT.

This clone was observed many times. The chain has TRBV11-2 and TRBJ2-5; perhaps TRBD1 as D (6 bases). CDR1 SGHAT and CDR2 FQNNGV come from the germline V gene. This CDR3 region has 16 residues. V lost 2 bases to trimming and J lost 1 base, with 14 bases between them. In nucleotides, the CDR3 is TGTGCCAGCAGCTTACGGGGCACAGGGATCCAAGAGACCCAGTACTTC. Translation: CASSLRGTGIQETQYF.

This clone was seen many times. The chain uses TRBV12-3 or TRBV12-4 and TRBJ1-1; D uncertain. The CDR3 covers 15 residues. Trimming took 5 bases from V and 5 from J, leaving 18 bases between them. The DNA of the CDR3 is TGTGCCAGCAGTAGGCACCTCTCTTCGGGAACTGAAGCTTTCTTT. Protein: CASSRHLSSGTEAFF.

This clone came up many times. The chain combines TRBV6-2 or TRBV6-3 with TRBJ1-3, with no clear D. Per germline, CDR1 MNHEY and CDR2 SVGEGT. This CDR3 comprises 15 residues. Trimming left V 7 bases short and J 4 bases short, with 17 bases between. CDR3 in amino acids: CASNLGLHAGNTIYF. CDR3 in DNA: TGTGCCAGCAACCTCGGTCTGCACGCCGGAAACACCATATATTTT.

This clone was seen at least ten times. The genes are TRBV6-2 or TRBV6-3 and TRBJ2-1; the match to TRBD2 covers 10 bases. Germline V lookup: CDR1 MNHEY, CDR2 SVGEGT. Losses at the gene ends were 9 bases for V and 0 bases for J; bases not matched to a gene: 2. The CDR3 sequence is 14 residues long. In nucleotides, the CDR3 is TGTGCCAGTTCTAGCGGGAGCTCCTACAATGAGCAGTTCTTC. This gives the protein CASSSGSSYNEQFF.

This clone has ten or more counts. V is TRBV20-1 and J is TRBJ2-5, with TRBD1 matching 7 bases. V shed 5 bases, J shed 1 base, and the junction held 4 bases outside the gene matches. Germline CDR1 DFQATT, CDR2 SNEGSKA (reference sequence). The CDR3 is 13 amino acids. The CDR3 nucleotides read TGCAGTGCTCCCAGGGGGTTCCAAGAGACCCAGTACTTC. Its translation is CSAPRGFQETQYF.

In this sample, this clone turned up many times. The chain uses TRBV24-1 and TRBJ1-1, with D unclear. Trimming cost V 3 bases and J 6 bases, with 13 bases left between them. This CDR3 is 14 amino acids long. Looked up from germline, CDR1 is KGHDR and CDR2 is SFDVKD. CDR3 region: CATSDGRDGAEAFF. DNA for the CDR3: TGTGCCACCAGTGATGGTAGGGATGGGGCTGAAGCTTTCTTT.

This clone was picked up many times. A single base separates this from a much larger clone, so it may be a read error. The chain is built from TRBV12-3 or TRBV12-4 and TRBJ2-1, with 7 positions matching TRBD2. The CDR3 covers 14 residues. The V gene end was trimmed by 3 bases and the J gene end by 9 bases; junction bases not matched to a gene: 8. In DNA, the CDR3 is TGTGCCAGCAGTTTGCGGGGAGCGGGGACTGAGCAGTTCTTC. Its translation: CASSLRGAGTEQFF.

The rearrangement links TRBV20-1 to TRBJ2-4; tentatively, D is TRBD2 (6 bases). In germline, CDR1 is DFQATT, CDR2 SNEGSKA (reference sequence). The V and J ends lost 3 bases and 0 bases respectively, with 27 bases between them. The CDR3 consists of 20 residues. The CDR3 spells CSASQVPPPVGSLAKNIQYF. CDR3 nucleotides: TGCAGTGCTAGTCAAGTCCCCCCCCCGGTCGGGAGCCTAGCCAAAAACATTCAGTACTTC.

The V and J genes are TRBV3-1 and TRBJ2-7, with TRBD2 matching over 13 bases. Trimming at V came to 4 bases and at J to 6 bases, leaving 9 bases not matched to a gene. Germline V lookup: CDR1 LGHDT, CDR2 YNNKEL (reference sequence). There are 16 residues in the CDR3. The CDR3 region has the DNA TGTGCCAGCAGCCTGTGGACTAGCGGGAGTCTGTCCGAGCAGTACTTC. Translated, it gives CASSLWTSGSLSEQYF.

This clone appeared many times. This chain joins TRBV7-2 and TRBJ2-1; D unclear. Germline CDR1 and CDR2: SGHTA and FQGNSA. Trimming stripped 1 base from V and 4 bases from J, with 14 bases between. The CDR3 contains 16 residues. CDR3 sequence reads: CASSLGGWSEYNEQFF. The CDR3, as DNA: TGTGCCAGCAGCTTAGGGGGATGGAGCGAGTACAATGAGCAGTTCTTC. The whole variable domain, remainder taken from reference TRBV7-2 and TRBJ2-1, is GAGVSQSPSNKVTEKGKDVELRCDPISGHTALYWYRQSLGQGLEFLIYFQGNSAPDKSGLPSDRFSAERTGGSVSTLTIQRTQQEDSAVYLCASSLGGWSEYNEQFFGPGTRLTVL.

The table lists this clone with many counts. V and J are TRBV10-3 and TRBJ2-2; possibly TRBD1 for D (7 bases). Germline V gene lookup returns CDR1 ENHRY and CDR2 SYGVKD. The CDR3 loop spans 14 amino acids. V was shortened by 4 bases and J by 3 bases, with 9 bases between the two germline ends. The CDR3 sequence is CAISGRGHTGELFF. The CDR3 coding sequence is TGTGCCATCAGTGGGAGGGGGCACACCGGGGAGCTGTTTTTT.

This clone ranks as medium-sized. Written as DNA, the CDR3 is TGTGCCAGCAGTGGAGGGACAGGGCTAAACTATGGCTACACCTTC. This translates into CASSGGTGLNYGYTF. The genes are TRBV6-1 and TRBJ1-2, with 9 bases that match TRBD1. With V trimmed by 4 bases and J by 2 bases, 5 bases remained unmatched. The CDR3 has 15 amino acids. The germline V gene encodes CDR1 MNHNS and CDR2 SASEGT.

This clone turned up a few times. A much larger clonotype is one base distant, so this may be a read error. At the DNA level, this CDR3 is encoded by other sequences in the same sample as well. The chain couples TRBV6-1 to TRBJ2-7; a weak D match, TRBD1 (7 bases). CDR1 is MNHNS and CDR2 is SASEGT in the germline V gene. V lost 1 base, J lost 2 bases, and 12 bases lay in between. The CDR3 contains 15 residues. The CDR3 DNA reads TGTGCCAGCAGTGAAGGCAGGGGGGCTACCTACGAGCAGTACTTC. Its translation: CASSEGRGATYEQYF.

This clone was detected ten times or more. The rearrangement links TRBV28 to TRBJ1-2; 7 bases map to TRBD1. The trim removed 5 bases at V and 7 bases at J, leaving 16 bases unmatched. Germline values: CDR1 MDHEN, CDR2 SYDVKM. The CDR3 runs 16 residues. CDR3 sequence: CASSKMGGQSISGYTF. The CDR3 DNA follows: TGTGCCAGCAGTAAAATGGGGGGACAGTCTATCTCTGGCTACACCTTC.